This T cell receptor beta chain was sequenced in a study of shared clonotypes between healthy human individuals (dated by TCRdb to 2019 to 2021). In the study overall: The cohort included a few men and two women between 18 and 49 years of age. For each donor, CD4 naive and CD4 memory were each run on three plates, CD8 naive on two plates, and CD8 memory on one plate. To estimate repertoire size and how much clonotype sharing occurs between individuals, the study deeply sequenced the blood TCR repertoires of five or six healthy adults. Libraries were prepared and TCR repertoires were sequenced by different laboratories using diverse techniques, in order to increase sequencing depth and limit assay-specific biases. Per donor, leukapheresis produced somewhere between about 0.94 and 10 billion PBMCs.

TCR CDR3 regions were amplified from genomic DNA by multiplex PCR using the deep immunoSEQ assay. Extracted genomic DNA from each cell subset was spread evenly across all wells of several immunoSEQ 96-well plates, with each plate serving as a replicate. For sorted subsets, roughly 190 ng of genomic DNA, equivalent to some 30,000 T cell genomes, went into each replicate PCR. Purified libraries were quantified with a Qubit 3.0 fluorometer, sized on a Bioanalyzer 2100, and re-quantified with the KAPA Library Quantification kit. A separate single-read 150-cycle Illumina NextSeq 550 flow cell was used to sequence each immunoSEQ 96-well plate. From the authors' description of their analysis: Because the immunoSEQ output held only junctional sequences and lacked quality scores, the filtering could not match the filtering applied to full-length reads. Sequences were annotated with PyIR, a Python wrapper for IgBLAST v1.9, and V/J genes and CDR3 were assigned using IMGT germline references. Reads were removed for weak V/J assignments (E-value above 1e-6), missing CDR3, stop codons, out-of-frame junctions, or ambiguous translated residues. A V3J clonotype was defined by an identical inferred V gene, J gene, and CDR3 amino acid sequence. Percentage overlap between repertoires was calculated by dividing the number of shared unique clonotypes by the size of the smaller repertoire. Richness of each repertoire was evaluated using RTK rarefaction, the Chao1 estimator, and Recon v2.1 estimates of unobserved clonotypes. OLGA was used to compute generation probabilities for all TCRbeta clonotypes that the gDNA method yielded from several donors. TCRdb took over this immuneACCESS table, retaining in-frame rearrangements with V and J assigned. Such tables are incomplete; in checked studies, under half of the missing clones stem from an unresolved V gene, and the remainder is unexplained. For V, J and clone size, that table is used; D and trimming come from the DNA. The sample includes about 2.2 million clones, with roughly 91% observed a single time. The ten largest clones represent under 2% of the sample.

As regards this clone: It has no known antigen specificity. Base qualities are not at hand, and no much larger clone is one base apart. This same CDR3 is encoded by further DNA sequences in the sample.

The study at large found these results: About 5% of naive CD4, roughly 3.6% of naive CD8, about 2.1% of memory CD4, and about 0.4% of memory CD8 clonotypes were shared across several donors. Sampling was restricted to blood, and TCR repertoires in tissue are likely to differ from TCR repertoires in blood. Compared with non-shared clonotypes, clonotypes shared by all four sorted-subset donors had higher generation probabilities. Incomplete sequencing was indicated by rarefaction of sorted-subset datasets, despite the large sequencing depth. The genetic and exposure-history diversity represented was limited by the small number of donors. Larger estimated clonotype richness was generally found for naive subsets than for memory subsets. Based on pairwise subsampling, the degree of clonotype sharing among donors was expected to be affected by sequencing depth.

From the cysteine through the phenylalanine, the CDR3 covers 13 amino acids. The only DNA kept is the CDR3, 39 bases in frame from the first base. A distance of 8 bases separates the germline ends of V and J, which lose 5 bases and 0 bases respectively. According to the germline V gene (reference sequence), CDR1 reads LNHDA and CDR2 reads SQIVND. For the CD8 naive samples, CD45RO-negative cells were positively selected for CCR7, yielding a CD45RA+CCR7+ population from which TemRA cells were excluded. The donors were healthy, HIV-negative adults who had no recently reported acute infections or vaccinations. All donors were Caucasian adults living in Nashville, Tennessee, USA. Blood was obtained by leukapheresis, after which PBMCs were separated by Ficoll-Histopaque density gradient centrifugation and cryopreserved in liquid nitrogen vapor phase. Analytical flow cytometry was used to check the purity and quantity of each magnetically sorted T cell population. From each sorted fraction, genomic DNA was isolated and quantified by UV absorbance on a Nanodrop 2000c.

The chain was built from TRBV19 and TRBJ2-7; TRBD1 is possibly the D segment (6 matching bases). The sequenced sample consisted of naive CD8+ T cells from PBMCs. In the paper's terms, the cell subset or site label means: CD45RA+CCR7+. The clonotype originates from a man in his late teens or twenties in good health. Some clones in this sample may be carry-over from other donors' samples. This receptor has the CDR3 CASSLTGSYEQYF. The DNA reads TGTGCCAGTAGTCTGACAGGCTCCTACGAGCAGTACTTC.